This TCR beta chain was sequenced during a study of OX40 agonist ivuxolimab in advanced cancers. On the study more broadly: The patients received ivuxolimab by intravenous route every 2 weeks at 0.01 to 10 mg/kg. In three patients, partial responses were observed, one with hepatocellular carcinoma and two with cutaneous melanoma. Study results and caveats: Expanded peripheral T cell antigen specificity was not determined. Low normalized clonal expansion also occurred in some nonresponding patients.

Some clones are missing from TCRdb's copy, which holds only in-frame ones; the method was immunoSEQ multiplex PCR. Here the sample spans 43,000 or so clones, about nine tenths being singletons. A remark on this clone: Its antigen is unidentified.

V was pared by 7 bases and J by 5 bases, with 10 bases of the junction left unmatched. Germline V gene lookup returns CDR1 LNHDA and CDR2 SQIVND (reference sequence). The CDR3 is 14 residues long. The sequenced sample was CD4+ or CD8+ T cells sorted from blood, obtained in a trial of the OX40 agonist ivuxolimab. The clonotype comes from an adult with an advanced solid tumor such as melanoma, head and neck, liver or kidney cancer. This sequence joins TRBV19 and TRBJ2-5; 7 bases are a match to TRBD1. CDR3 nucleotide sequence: TGTGCCAGTACCCCGACAGGGTTAGGGGAGACCCAGTACTTC. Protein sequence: CASTPTGLGETQYF.